The T cell receptor (beta chain) described here comes from a study of T cells in pancreatic ductal adenocarcinoma. The selected patients with pancreatic ductal adenocarcinoma had surgery but no neoadjuvant therapy. Trimming took 2 bases from V and 10 from J; bases not matched to a gene: 1. The CDR3 sequence is 12 residues long. Germline-derived CDR1 and CDR2 are SNHLY and FYNNEI. The assay was immunoSEQ multiplex PCR, and TCRdb's table has in-frame clones only and misses some. The sample includes roughly 100,000 clones, about 95% of them seen just once. The rearrangement joins TRBV2 to TRBJ2-1, with TRBD2 matching 8 bases. The specimen sequenced was PBMCs. This receptor was identified in a human donor with pancreatic ductal adenocarcinoma. Written as DNA, the CDR3 is TGTGCCAGCAGTGAACCGGGAGGGGAGCAGTTCTTC. Translated, it gives CASSEPGGEQFF.